What follows are 10 T cell receptor beta chains derived from one specimen sequenced in a study of cytomegalovirus exposure and HLA in healthy donors (dated by TCRdb to the late 2010s). The library was produced with the immunoSEQ multiplex PCR assay. For the multiplex PCR, a mixture combining 60 forward primers for TCR Vbeta segments and 13 reverse primers for TCR Jbeta segments was used. What TCRdb holds here is the immuneACCESS table cut down to in-frame rearrangements. Part of the clones is not present; checked against another copy, under half of the missing clones reflect an unresolved V gene, and the others are unexplained. This sample is represented by around 180,000 clones; 80% of them were singletons. Of the sample, approximately 0.99% is held by the ten largest clones. Sample: PBMCs. These receptors all stem from a woman in her thirties or forties in good health and CMV-seronegative.

The chain is built from TRBV6-6 and TRBJ2-1; TRBD1 matches 7 bases. The V gene's germline CDR1 is MNHNY and CDR2 SVGAGI (reference sequence). The CDR3 contains 16 residues. V was clipped by 0 bases and J by 10 bases; unmatched bases: 12. The CDR3 loop reads CASSYSTGTATGEQFF. The CDR3 DNA reads TGTGCCAGCAGTTACTCGACCGGGACAGCAACCGGGGAGCAGTTCTTC.

The V and J genes are TRBV9 and TRBJ2-2; D possibly corresponds to TRBD1 (6 bases). This CDR3 is built from 15 residues. Germline loops: CDR1 SGDLS, CDR2 YYNGEE. Trimming stripped 0 bases from V and 5 bases from J, with 11 bases between. The DNA for the CDR3 is TGTGCCAGCAGCGTAGACAGGGTCTCAACCGGGGAGCTGTTTTTT. Protein product: CASSVDRVSTGELFF.

The V call is TRBV5-1, the J call TRBJ1-1; TRBD1 agrees at 7 bases. This CDR3 has 14 amino acids. Trimming removed 0 bases from V and 5 bases from J; junction bases left unmatched: 4. Germline assignment: CDR1 SGHRS and CDR2 YFSETQ. The CDR3 DNA reads TGCGCCAGCAGCTTGGCGCAGGGGGTTACTGAAGCTTTCTTT. It specifies CASSLAQGVTEAFF.

The V and J genes are TRBV30 and TRBJ1-5; TRBD1 aligns across 8 bases. With 5 bases clipped from V and 3 bases from J, the junction kept 3 bases outside the gene matches. Germline lookup yields CDR1 GTSNPN and CDR2 SVGIG (reference sequence). CDR3 length: 13 amino acids. The CDR3 sequence: CAWGQGPNQPQHF. DNA for the CDR3: TGTGCCTGGGGACAGGGACCCAATCAGCCCCAGCATTTT.

This chain uses TRBV6-4 with TRBJ2-7; maybe TRBD2 (6 bases). The CDR3 runs 16 residues. Germline V lookup: CDR1 MRHNA, CDR2 SNTAGT. Trimming removed 8 bases from V and 0 bases from J, with 20 bases in between. The DNA of the CDR3 is TGTGCCAGCGGGGAATCCGGGACTTTGCACTCCTACGAGCAGTACGTC. Protein product: CASGESGTLHSYEQYV.

This chain links TRBV6-6 with TRBJ2-3; possibly TRBD1 for D (6 bases). The CDR3 spans 12 residues. The germline V gene encodes CDR1 MNHNY and CDR2 SVGAGI (reference sequence). V was clipped by 7 bases and J by 5 bases, with 10 bases between them. CDR3 bases: TGTGCCAGCACAGGGGTGGGAGATACGCAGTATTTT. Protein sequence: CASTGVGDTQYF.

The rearrangement uses TRBV10-3 and TRBJ1-3; D call uncertain. V lost 7 bases to trimming and J lost 0 bases, with 10 bases between them. This CDR3 has 14 residues. Germline CDR1 and CDR2: ENHRY and SYGVKD. The CDR3 nucleotides read TGTGCCATCACCGACACCGCCTCTGGAAACACCATATATTTT. Translated: CAITDTASGNTIYF.

J is TRBJ2-1 and V is TRBV7-2, with 7 bases that match TRBD2. CDR3 length: 17 residues. The V and J ends lost 3 bases and 5 bases, in that order; junction bases with no gene match: 13. Germline loops: CDR1 SGHTA, CDR2 FQGNSA. The CDR3 region is CASSFPPGGSANNEQFF. The CDR3 DNA is TGTGCCAGCAGCTTCCCCCCCGGGGGGTCGGCGAACAATGAGCAGTTCTTC.

This clone was seen only a few times. The chain uses TRBV6-5 and TRBJ1-2; 7 positions match TRBD1. V lost 6 bases to trimming and J lost 4 bases; unmatched junction nucleotides: 8. The CDR3 totals 14 residues. Per germline, CDR1 MNHEY and CDR2 SVGAGI. CDR3 coding DNA: TGTGCCAGCAGGCCGGACAGGCCCATCTATGGCTACACCTTC. Its protein product is CASRPDRPIYGYTF.

This clone appeared a few times. The chain recombines TRBV30 with TRBJ1-2; TRBD1 aligns across 7 bases. The CDR3 is 11 residues long. Trimming took 4 bases from V and 10 from J; bases not matched to a gene: 6. Germline CDR1 is GTSNPN and CDR2 is SVGIG (reference sequence). CDR3 sequence reads: CAWTGTAHYTF. The CDR3 region has the DNA TGTGCCTGGACCGGGACAGCTCACTACACCTTC.